A selection of T cell receptor beta chains follows, all from one sample in a study of early T cells in non-severe SARS-CoV-2 infection. TCRdb analysed the 5' RACE reads with MiXCR anew, one entry per CDR3 protein. The sample has tens of thousands of distinct CDR3 sequences; approximately 9% are singletons. The material was whole blood, obtained at baseline. The source is an adult who was a healthcare worker with PCR-confirmed SARS-CoV-2 infection or an uninfected control (not recorded which). Each CDR3 is given with its conserved first and last residue. The order of the fields is clone size, D gene, J gene, CDR3 length, V gene, CDR3 protein, CDR3 DNA. The D gene is left open where the match is weak. Clone size is shown for a subset of rows, as once, few, many or a class of expanded clone.

>few|TRBD1|TRBJ1-5|15|TRBV5-6
CASSLSGQGDQPQHF
TGTGCCAGCAGCTTATCAGGACAGGGTGATCAGCCCCAGCATTTT
>many|TRBD2|TRBJ2-7|15|TRBV28
CASSPSSGRAFEQYF
TGTGCCAGCAGTCCTTCTAGCGGGAGGGCCTTCGAGCAGTACTTC
>NA|TRBD1|TRBJ1-2|13|TRBV7-2
CASTMDRGGGYTF
TGTGCCAGCACCATGGACAGGGGTGGCGGCTACACCTTC
>NA|TRBD1|TRBJ1-6|14|TRBV20-1
CSARETGNNSPLHF
TGCAGTGCTAGGGAGACAGGGAATAATTCACCCCTCCACTTT
>many|NA|TRBJ2-5|13|TRBV28
CASRGGQEETQYF
TGTGCCAGCAGGGGGGGGCAGGAAGAGACCCAGTACTTC
>few|NA|TRBJ2-1|12|TRBV7-9
CASSLLYPEQFF
TGTGCCAGCAGCCTACTTTACCCTGAGCAGTTCTTC
>NA|NA|TRBJ2-2|13|TRBV6-6
CASSYLRIDELFF
TGTGCCAGCAGTTACCTCAGGATTGACGAGCTGTTTTTT
>few|NA|TRBJ1-4|13|TRBV18
CASSPGTLEKLFF
TGTGCCAGCTCACCGGGAACTCTCGAAAAACTGTTTTTT
>NA|NA|TRBJ1-2|10|TRBV20-1
CSAGRYGYTF
TGCAGTGCAGGCCGCTATGGCTACACCTTC
>many|NA|TRBJ1-1|14|TRBV6-2/TRBV6-3
CASSYAQGYTEAFF
TGTGCCAGCAGTTACGCACAGGGCTACACTGAAGCTTTCTTT
>many|NA|TRBJ2-1|15|TRBV7-3
CASSPQGTTNNEQFF
TGTGCCAGCAGCCCCCAGGGGACCACTAACAATGAGCAGTTCTTC
>many|TRBD2|TRBJ2-1|15|TRBV5-1
CASSGLAGGPNEQFF
TGCGCCAGCAGCGGACTAGCGGGAGGGCCGAATGAGCAGTTCTTC
>NA|NA|TRBJ2-5|12|TRBV5-1
CASSADQETQYF
TGCGCCAGCAGCGCAGATCAAGAGACCCAGTACTTC
>once|NA|TRBJ2-2|14|TRBV7-8
CASSLAWGTGELFF
TGTGCCAGCAGCTTAGCGTGGGGAACCGGGGAGCTGTTTTTT
>NA|TRBD1|TRBJ1-1|13|TRBV2
CASSDRVRTEAFF
TGTGCCAGCAGCGACAGGGTTCGTACTGAAGCTTTCTTT
>many|NA|TRBJ2-7|16|TRBV4-1
CASSLEPGRGAYEQYF
TGCGCCAGCAGCCTCGAACCCGGCAGGGGCGCCTACGAGCAGTACTTC
>NA|TRBD1|TRBJ1-6|14|TRBV10-3
CAISGTGNNSPLHF
TGTGCCATCAGTGGGACAGGGAATAATTCACCCCTCCACTTT
>NA|NA|TRBJ2-5|14|TRBV7-8
CAGSTGQVKETQYF
TGTGCCGGCAGCACCGGACAAGTCAAAGAGACCCAGTACTTC
>medium-sized|TRBD1|TRBJ1-4|15|TRBV3-1
CASSQGDRESEKLFF
TGTGCCAGCAGCCAAGGGGACAGGGAAAGTGAAAAACTGTTTTTT
>few|NA|TRBJ1-5|14|TRBV6-4
CASSERGGYQPQHF
TGTGCCAGCAGTGAAAGAGGGGGTTATCAGCCCCAGCATTTT
>few|TRBD1|TRBJ2-7|13|TRBV6-1
CASHQTGSYEQYF
TGTGCCAGCCATCAGACAGGGAGCTACGAGCAGTACTTC
>NA|NA|TRBJ1-1|13|TRBV20-1
CSAAPRVNTEAFF
TGCAGTGCCGCCCCCAGGGTGAACACTGAAGCTTTCTTT
>NA|TRBD1|TRBJ1-5|14|TRBV7-2
CASSQGAGNQPQHF
TGTGCCAGCAGCCAGGGGGCCGGGAATCAGCCCCAGCATTTT
>few|NA|TRBJ2-2|14|TRBV11-3
CASSQMWDTGELFF
TGTGCCAGCAGCCAGATGTGGGACACCGGGGAGCTGTTTTTT
>medium-sized|NA|TRBJ1-2|13|TRBV29-1
CSVVIGGDYGYTF
TGCAGCGTGGTCATAGGAGGGGACTATGGCTACACCTTC
>NA|NA|TRBJ2-7|15|TRBV4-3
CASSQEAGAIYEQYF
TGCGCCAGCAGCCAAGAAGCAGGGGCGATCTACGAGCAGTACTTC
>few|NA|TRBJ2-7|12|TRBV5-1
CASSLGKDEQYF
TGCGCCAGCAGCTTGGGAAAGGACGAGCAGTACTTC
>many|TRBD1|TRBJ2-7|15|TRBV28
CASSRPGTGRYEQYF
TGTGCCAGCAGCCGACCCGGGACAGGGAGGTACGAGCAGTACTTC
>many|NA|TRBJ1-1|13|TRBV29-1
CRVSVDGSTEAFF
TGCAGGGTGTCCGTCGACGGTAGCACTGAAGCTTTCTTT
>few|NA|TRBJ1-5|18|TRBV6-5
CASSPGEVAFDLGQPQHF
TGTGCCAGCAGCCCCGGTGAGGTTGCCTTCGATTTAGGTCAGCCCCAGCATTTT
>NA|NA|TRBJ1-1|15|TRBV7-2
CASSLAAGVHTEAFF
TGTGCCAGCAGCTTAGCGGCAGGGGTACACACTGAAGCTTTCTTT